This TCR beta chain was sequenced during a study of T cell repertoires in cytomegalovirus infection. The ends were cut back, 0 bases at V and 3 bases at J, with 9 bases in the middle. Germline loops: CDR1 SGDLS, CDR2 YYNGEE. The CDR3 spans 14 residues. Whole-study results and caveats: Identification of carriers of CMV plus the relevant HLA was performed using cumulative public TCR beta family frequency. The ex vivo response showed dominance by HLA-C-restricted CMV-specific TCR beta clonotypes.

TCRdb reprocessed the reads with MiXCR, giving one entry per CDR3 protein. The table shows under 150,000 distinct CDR3 sequences, with approximately 9.2% occurring only once. This clonotype was counted a few times. Its antigen is not known. The chain carries TRBV9 and TRBJ1-1; the D is unclear. The origin of this receptor is a human donor in good health (CMV status not recorded). Some clones in this sample may be carry-over from other donors' samples. Sequenced input: PBMCs. This CDR3 reads CASSVGPGYTEAFF. The DNA of the CDR3 is TGTGCCAGCAGCGTAGGGCCGGGTTACACTGAAGCTTTCTTT.